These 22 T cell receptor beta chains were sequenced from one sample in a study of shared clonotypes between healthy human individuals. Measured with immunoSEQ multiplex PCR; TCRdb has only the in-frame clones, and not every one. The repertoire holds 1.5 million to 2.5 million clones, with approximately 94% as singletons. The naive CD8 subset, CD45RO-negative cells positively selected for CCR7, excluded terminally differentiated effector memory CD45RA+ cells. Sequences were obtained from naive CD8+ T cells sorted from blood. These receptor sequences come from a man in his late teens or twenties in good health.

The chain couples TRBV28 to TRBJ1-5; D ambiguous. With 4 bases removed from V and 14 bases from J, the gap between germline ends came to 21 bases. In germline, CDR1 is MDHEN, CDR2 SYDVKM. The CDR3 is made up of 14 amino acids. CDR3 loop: CASSSALQAKAEHF. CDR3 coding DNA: TGTGCCAGCAGTTCGGCACTTCAAGCCAAGGCCGAGCATTTT.

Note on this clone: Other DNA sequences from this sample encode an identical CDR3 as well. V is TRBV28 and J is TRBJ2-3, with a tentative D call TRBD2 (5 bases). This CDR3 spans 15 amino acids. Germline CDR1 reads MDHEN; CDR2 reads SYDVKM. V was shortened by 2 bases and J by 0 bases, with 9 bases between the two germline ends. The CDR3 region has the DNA TGTGCCAGCAGTTTAGGATCGGGGAGCACAGATACGCAGTATTTT. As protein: CASSLGSGSTDTQYF.

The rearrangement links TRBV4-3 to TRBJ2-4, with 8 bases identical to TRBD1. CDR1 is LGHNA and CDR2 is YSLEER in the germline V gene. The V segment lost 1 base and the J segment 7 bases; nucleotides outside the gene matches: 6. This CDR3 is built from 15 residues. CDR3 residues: CASSQGTGFANIQYF. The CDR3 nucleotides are TGCGCCAGCAGCCAAGGGACAGGGTTTGCGAACATTCAGTACTTC.

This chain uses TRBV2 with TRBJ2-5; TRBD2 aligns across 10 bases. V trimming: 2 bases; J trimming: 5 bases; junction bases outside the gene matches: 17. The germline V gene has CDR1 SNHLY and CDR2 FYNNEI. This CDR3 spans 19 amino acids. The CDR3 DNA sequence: TGTGCCAGCAGTGAATGGTCTAGCGGGGGCCCAAAACGTGGTGAGACCCAGTACTTC. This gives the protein CASSEWSSGGPKRGETQYF.

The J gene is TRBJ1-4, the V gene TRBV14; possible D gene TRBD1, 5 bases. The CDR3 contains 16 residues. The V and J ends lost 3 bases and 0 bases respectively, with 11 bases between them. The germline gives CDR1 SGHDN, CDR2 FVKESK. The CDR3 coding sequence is TGTGCCAGCAGCCACGGTTGGGGGGCAACTAATGAAAAACTGTTTTTT. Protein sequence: CASSHGWGATNEKLFF.

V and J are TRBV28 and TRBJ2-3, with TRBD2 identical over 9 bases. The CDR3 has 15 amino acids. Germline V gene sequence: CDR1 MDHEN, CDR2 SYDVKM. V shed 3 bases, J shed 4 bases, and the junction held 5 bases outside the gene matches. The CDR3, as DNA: TGTGCCAGCAGTTTGGATCTAGCGGGGTCAGATACGCAGTATTTT. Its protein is CASSLDLAGSDTQYF.

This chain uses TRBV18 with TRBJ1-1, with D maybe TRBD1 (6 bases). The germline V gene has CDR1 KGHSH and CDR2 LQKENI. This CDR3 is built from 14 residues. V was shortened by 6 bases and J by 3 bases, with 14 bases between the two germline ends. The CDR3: CASSLAGEYTEAFF. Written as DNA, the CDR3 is TGTGCCAGCTCCCTAGCAGGGGAGTACACTGAAGCTTTCTTT.

The CDR3 bases are TGTGCCAGCAGTTTAGAGCGGCCTCAGAGCTCCTACAATGAGCAGTTCTTC. Its translation: CASSLERPQSSYNEQFF. The chain joins TRBV27 to TRBJ2-1, with TRBD2 as a possible D gene (5 bases). The V gene's germline CDR1 is MNHEY and CDR2 SMNVEV (reference sequence). The CDR3 is 17 residues long. Trimming stripped 2 bases from V and 0 bases from J, with 14 bases between.

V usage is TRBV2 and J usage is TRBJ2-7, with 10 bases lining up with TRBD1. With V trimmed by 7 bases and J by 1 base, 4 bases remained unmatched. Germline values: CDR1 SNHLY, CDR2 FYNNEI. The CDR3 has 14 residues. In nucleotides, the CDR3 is TGTGCCAGCATAGTGGACAGGGGGTCCTACGAGCAGTACTTC. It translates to CASIVDRGSYEQYF.

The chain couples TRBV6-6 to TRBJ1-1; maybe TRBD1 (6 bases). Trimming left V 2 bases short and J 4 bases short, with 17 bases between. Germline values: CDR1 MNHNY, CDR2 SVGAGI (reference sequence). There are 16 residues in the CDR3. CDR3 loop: CASSYTTGRFATEAFF. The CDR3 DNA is TGTGCCAGCAGTTACACAACAGGGAGATTTGCCACTGAAGCTTTCTTT.

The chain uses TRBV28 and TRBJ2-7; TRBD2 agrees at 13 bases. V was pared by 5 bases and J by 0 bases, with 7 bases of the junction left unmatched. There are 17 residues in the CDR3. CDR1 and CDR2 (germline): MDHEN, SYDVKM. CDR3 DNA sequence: TGTGCCAGCAGTCCGACTAGCGGGGGGCCCTACTCCTACGAGCAGTACTTC. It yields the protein CASSPTSGGPYSYEQYF.

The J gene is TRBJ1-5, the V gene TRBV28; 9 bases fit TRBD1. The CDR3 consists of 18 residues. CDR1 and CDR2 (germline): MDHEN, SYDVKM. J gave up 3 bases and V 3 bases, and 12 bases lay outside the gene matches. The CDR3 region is CASSFPTGTGYDNQPQHF. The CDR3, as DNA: TGTGCCAGCAGTTTCCCTACCGGGACAGGGTATGACAATCAGCCCCAGCATTTT.

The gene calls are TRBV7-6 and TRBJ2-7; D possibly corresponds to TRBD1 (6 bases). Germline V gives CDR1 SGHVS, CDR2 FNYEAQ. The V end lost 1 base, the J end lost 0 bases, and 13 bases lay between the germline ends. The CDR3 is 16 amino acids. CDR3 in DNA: TGTGCCAGCAGCTTAGGCCAGGGCAGGGGCTCCTACGAGCAGTACTTC. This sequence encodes CASSLGQGRGSYEQYF.

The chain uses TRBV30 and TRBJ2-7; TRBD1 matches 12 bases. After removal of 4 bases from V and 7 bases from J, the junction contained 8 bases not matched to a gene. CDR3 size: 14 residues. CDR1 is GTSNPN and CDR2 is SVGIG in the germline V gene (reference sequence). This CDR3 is CAWTPGQGAGEQYF. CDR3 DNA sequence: TGTGCCTGGACCCCGGGACAGGGGGCTGGTGAGCAGTACTTC.

CDR3 nucleotides: TGTGCCAGTAGTATATCAGGGCTGGACACCGGGGAGCTGTTTTTT. Its protein product is CASSISGLDTGELFF. The V and J genes are TRBV19 and TRBJ2-2; D perhaps matches TRBD1 (5 bases). Per germline, CDR1 LNHDA and CDR2 SQIVND (reference sequence). V was cut by 2 bases and J by 3 bases, with 10 bases left in between. This CDR3 spans 15 amino acids.

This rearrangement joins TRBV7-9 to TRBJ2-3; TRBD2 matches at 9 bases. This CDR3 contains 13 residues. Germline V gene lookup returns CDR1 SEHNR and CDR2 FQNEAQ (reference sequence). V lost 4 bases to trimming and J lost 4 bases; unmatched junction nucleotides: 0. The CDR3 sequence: CASSWTSADTQYF. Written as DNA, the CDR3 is TGTGCCAGCAGCTGGACTAGCGCAGATACGCAGTATTTT. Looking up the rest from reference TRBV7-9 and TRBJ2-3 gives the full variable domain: DTGVSQNPRHKITKRGQNVTFRCDPISEHNRLYWYRQTLGQGPEFLTYFQNEAQLEKSRLLSDRFSAERPKGSFSTLEIQRTEQGDSAMYLCASSWTSADTQYFGPGTRLTVL.

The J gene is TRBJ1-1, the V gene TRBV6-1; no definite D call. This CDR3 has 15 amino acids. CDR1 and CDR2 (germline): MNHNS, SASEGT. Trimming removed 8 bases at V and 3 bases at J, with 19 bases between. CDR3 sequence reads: CASRIWEVMDTEAFF. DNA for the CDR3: TGTGCCAGCCGTATTTGGGAGGTGATGGACACTGAAGCTTTCTTT.

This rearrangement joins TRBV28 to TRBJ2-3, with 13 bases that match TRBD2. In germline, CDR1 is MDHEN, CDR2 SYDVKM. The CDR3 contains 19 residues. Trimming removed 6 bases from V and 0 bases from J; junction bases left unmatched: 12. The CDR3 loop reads CASSYPRTSGRASTDTQYF. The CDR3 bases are TGTGCCAGCAGCTACCCGCGGACTAGCGGGAGAGCTAGCACAGATACGCAGTATTTT.

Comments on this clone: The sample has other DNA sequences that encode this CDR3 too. CDR3 region: CASSVASSYEQYF. The CDR3 nucleotides read TGTGCCAGCAGCGTAGCTTCCAGCTACGAGCAGTACTTC. This chain uses TRBV9 with TRBJ2-7, with no clear D. Germline V lookup: CDR1 SGDLS, CDR2 YYNGEE. V was clipped by 0 bases and J by 3 bases, with 7 bases between them. The CDR3 is made up of 13 amino acids.

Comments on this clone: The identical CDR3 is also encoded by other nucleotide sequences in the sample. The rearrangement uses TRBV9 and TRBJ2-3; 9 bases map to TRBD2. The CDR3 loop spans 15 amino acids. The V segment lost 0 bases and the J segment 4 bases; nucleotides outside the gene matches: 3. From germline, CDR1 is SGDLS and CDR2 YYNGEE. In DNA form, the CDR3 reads TGTGCCAGCAGCGTAGGGGCGGGAGGGGCAGATACGCAGTATTTT. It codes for CASSVGAGGADTQYF.

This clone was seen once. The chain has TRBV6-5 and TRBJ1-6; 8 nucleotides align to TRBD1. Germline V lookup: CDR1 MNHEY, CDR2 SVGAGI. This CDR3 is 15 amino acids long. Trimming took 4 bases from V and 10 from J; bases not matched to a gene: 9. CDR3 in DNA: TGTGCCAGCAGTTTCCAGGACAGGGTTTACTCACCCCTCCACTTT. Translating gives CASSFQDRVYSPLHF.

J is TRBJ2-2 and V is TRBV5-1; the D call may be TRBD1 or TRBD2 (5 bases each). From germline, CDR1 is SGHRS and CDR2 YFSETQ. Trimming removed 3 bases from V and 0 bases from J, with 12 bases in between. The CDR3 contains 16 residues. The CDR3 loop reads CASSYEGSANTGELFF. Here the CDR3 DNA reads TGCGCCAGCAGCTACGAGGGGAGCGCGAACACCGGGGAGCTGTTTTTT.